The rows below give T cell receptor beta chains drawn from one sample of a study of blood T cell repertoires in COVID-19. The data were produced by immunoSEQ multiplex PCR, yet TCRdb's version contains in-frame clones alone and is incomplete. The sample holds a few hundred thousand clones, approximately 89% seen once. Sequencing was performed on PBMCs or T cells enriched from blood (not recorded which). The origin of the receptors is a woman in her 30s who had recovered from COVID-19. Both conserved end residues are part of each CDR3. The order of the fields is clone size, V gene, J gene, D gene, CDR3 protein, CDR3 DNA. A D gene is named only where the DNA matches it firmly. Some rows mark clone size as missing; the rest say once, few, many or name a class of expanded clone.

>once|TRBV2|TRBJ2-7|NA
CASKPGDRAYEQYF
TGTGCCAGCAAGCCAGGGGACCGCGCCTACGAGCAGTACTTC
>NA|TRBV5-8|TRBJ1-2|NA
CASSWRNYGYTF
TGTGCCAGCAGCTGGAGGAACTATGGCTACACCTTC
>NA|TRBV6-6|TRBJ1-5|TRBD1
CASSPGQGLSSNQPQHF
TGTGCCAGCAGTCCGGGACAGGGGCTTAGTAGCAATCAGCCCCAGCATTTT
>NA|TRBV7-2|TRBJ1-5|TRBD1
CASRRQGRSRGNQPQHF
TGTGCCAGCAGAAGACAGGGGAGGTCTAGGGGCAATCAGCCCCAGCATTTT
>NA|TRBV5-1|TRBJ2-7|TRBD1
CASSLGTGESYEQYF
TGCGCCAGCAGCTTGGGGACAGGGGAATCCTACGAGCAGTACTTC
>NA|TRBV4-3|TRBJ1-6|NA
CASSQGTPPWALHF
TGCGCCAGCAGCCAGGGGACACCCCCTTGGGCCCTCCACTTT
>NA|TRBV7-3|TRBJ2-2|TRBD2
CASSLTSGRTGELFF
TGTGCCAGCAGCTTAACTAGCGGGAGGACCGGGGAGCTGTTTTTT
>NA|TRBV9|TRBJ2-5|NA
CASSEGRGWETQYF
TGTGCCAGCAGCGAGGGAAGGGGCTGGGAGACCCAGTACTTC
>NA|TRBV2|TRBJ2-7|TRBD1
CASRGTGGGYEQYF
TGTGCCAGCAGGGGGACAGGGGGTGGATACGAGCAGTACTTC
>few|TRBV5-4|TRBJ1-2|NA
CASSLTQGGNYGYTF
TGTGCCAGCAGCTTGACGCAGGGTGGGAACTATGGCTACACCTTC
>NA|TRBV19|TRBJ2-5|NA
CASSIGGAKQETQYF
TGTGCCAGTAGTATTGGGGGGGCGAAGCAAGAGACCCAGTACTTC
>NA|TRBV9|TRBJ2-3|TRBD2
CASSRNTGLAGTDTQYF
TGTGCCAGCAGCCGCAACACGGGACTAGCTGGCACAGATACGCAGTATTTT
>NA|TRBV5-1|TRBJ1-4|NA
CASSEQAGREKLFF
TGCGCCAGCAGTGAGCAGGCGGGAAGGGAAAAACTGTTTTTT
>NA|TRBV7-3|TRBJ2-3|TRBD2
CASSLITGGQSDTQYF
TGTGCCAGCAGCTTGATCACGGGGGGGCAGTCAGATACGCAGTATTTT
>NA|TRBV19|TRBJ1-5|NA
CASSIVGDQPQHF
TGTGCCAGTAGTATAGTAGGGGATCAGCCCCAGCATTTT
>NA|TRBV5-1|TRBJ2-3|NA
CASSLALRTARSTDTQYF
TGCGCCAGCAGCTTGGCACTTCGGACAGCTCGGAGCACAGATACGCAGTATTTT
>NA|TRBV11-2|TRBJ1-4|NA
CASSLVVSENEKLFF
TGTGCCAGCAGCTTAGTGGTGTCCGAGAATGAAAAACTGTTTTTT
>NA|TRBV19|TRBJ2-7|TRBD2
CASSIGTSMDEQYF
TGTGCCAGTAGTATCGGGACTAGCATGGACGAGCAGTACTTC
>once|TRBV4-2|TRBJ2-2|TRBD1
CASSQQTGGGPGSTGELFF
TGTGCCAGCAGCCAACAGACAGGGGGGGGTCCAGGGAGCACCGGGGAGCTGTTTTTT
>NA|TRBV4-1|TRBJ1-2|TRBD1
CASSQWTGNGYTF
TGCGCCAGCAGCCAGTGGACAGGGAATGGCTACACCTTC
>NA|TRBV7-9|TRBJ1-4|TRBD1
CASSTTGGEGEKLFF
TGTGCCAGCAGCACCACAGGGGGAGAGGGTGAAAAACTGTTTTTT
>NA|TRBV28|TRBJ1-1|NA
CASLRRGRTNTEAFF
TGTGCCAGCCTCCGGAGGGGCCGGACGAACACTGAAGCTTTCTTT
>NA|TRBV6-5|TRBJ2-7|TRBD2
CASSTGLGLQYEQYF
TGTGCCAGCAGTACGGGACTAGGCCTCCAATACGAGCAGTACTTC
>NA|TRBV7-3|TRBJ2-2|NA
CASRRDFDTGELFF
TGTGCCAGCAGGCGGGACTTCGACACCGGGGAGCTGTTTTTT
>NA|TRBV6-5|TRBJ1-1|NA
CASIANTEAFF
TGTGCCAGCATAGCAAACACTGAAGCTTTCTTT
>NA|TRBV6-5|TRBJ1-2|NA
CASSRGHQGAAGYTF
TGTGCCAGCAGTAGGGGACACCAAGGAGCGGCTGGCTACACCTTC
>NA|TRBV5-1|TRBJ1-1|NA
CASSLGTRNTEAFF
TGCGCCAGCAGCTTGGGCACACGGAACACTGAAGCTTTCTTT
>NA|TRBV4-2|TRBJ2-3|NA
CASSQGSNTDTQYF
TGTGCCAGCAGCCAAGGGTCTAACACAGATACGCAGTATTTT